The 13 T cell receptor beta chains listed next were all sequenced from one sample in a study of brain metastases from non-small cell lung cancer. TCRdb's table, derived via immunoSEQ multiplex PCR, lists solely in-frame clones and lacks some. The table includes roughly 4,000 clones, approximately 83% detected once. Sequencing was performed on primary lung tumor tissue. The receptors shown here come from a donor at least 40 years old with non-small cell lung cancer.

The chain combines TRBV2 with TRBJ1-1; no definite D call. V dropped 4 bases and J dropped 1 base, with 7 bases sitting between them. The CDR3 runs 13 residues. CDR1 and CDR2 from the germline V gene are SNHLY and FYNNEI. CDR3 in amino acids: CASSVMGNTEAFF. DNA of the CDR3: TGTGCCAGCAGTGTTATGGGGAACACTGAAGCTTTCTTT.

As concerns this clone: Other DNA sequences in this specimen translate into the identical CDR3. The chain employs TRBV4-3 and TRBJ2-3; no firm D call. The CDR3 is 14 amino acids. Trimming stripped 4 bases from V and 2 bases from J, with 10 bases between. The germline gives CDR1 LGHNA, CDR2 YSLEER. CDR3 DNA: TGCGCCAGCAGCCCCATCGGCGTCACAGATACGCAGTATTTT. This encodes CASSPIGVTDTQYF.

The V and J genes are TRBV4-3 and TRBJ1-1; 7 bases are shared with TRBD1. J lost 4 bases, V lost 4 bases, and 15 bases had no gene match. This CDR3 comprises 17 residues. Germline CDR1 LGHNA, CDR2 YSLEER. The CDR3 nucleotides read TGCGCCAGCAGCCTAACTACTACCGGGACAGTGGCCACTGAAGCTTTCTTT. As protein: CASSLTTTGTVATEAFF.

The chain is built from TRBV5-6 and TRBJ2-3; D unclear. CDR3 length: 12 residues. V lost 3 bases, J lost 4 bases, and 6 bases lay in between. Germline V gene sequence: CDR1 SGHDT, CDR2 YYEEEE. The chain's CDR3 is CASSWFSDTQYF. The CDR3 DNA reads TGTGCCAGCAGCTGGTTTTCAGATACGCAGTATTTT.

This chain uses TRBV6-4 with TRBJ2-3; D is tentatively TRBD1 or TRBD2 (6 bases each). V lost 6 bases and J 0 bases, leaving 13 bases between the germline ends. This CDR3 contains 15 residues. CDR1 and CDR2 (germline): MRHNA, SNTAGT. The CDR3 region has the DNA TGTGCCAGCAGCTTATCGGGGGCCAGCACAGATACGCAGTATTTT. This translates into CASSLSGASTDTQYF.

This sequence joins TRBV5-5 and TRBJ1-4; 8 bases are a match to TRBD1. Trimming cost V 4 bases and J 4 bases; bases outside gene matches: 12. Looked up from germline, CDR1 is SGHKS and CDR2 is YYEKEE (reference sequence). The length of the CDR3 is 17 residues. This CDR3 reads CASSDTGTGVVNEKLFF. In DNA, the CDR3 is TGTGCCAGCAGCGATACCGGGACAGGTGTCGTTAATGAAAAACTGTTTTTT.

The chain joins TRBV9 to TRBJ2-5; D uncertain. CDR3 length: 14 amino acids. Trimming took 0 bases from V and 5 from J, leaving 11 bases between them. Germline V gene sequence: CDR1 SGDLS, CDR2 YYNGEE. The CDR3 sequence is CASSVEGGWETQYF. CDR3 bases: TGTGCCAGCAGCGTAGAAGGTGGATGGGAGACCCAGTACTTC.

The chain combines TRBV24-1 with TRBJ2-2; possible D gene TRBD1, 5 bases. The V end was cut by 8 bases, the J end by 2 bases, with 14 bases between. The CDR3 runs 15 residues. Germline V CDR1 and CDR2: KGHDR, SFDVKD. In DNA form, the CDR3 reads TGTGCCACCAATAATAAGGACACAAACACCGGGGAGCTGTTTTTT. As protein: CATNNKDTNTGELFF.

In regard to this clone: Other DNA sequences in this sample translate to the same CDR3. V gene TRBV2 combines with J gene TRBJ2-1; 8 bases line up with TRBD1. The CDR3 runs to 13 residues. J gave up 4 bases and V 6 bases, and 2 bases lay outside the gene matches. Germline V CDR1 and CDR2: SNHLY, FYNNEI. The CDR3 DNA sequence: TGTGCCAGCAGGGACAGGGCTTACAATGAGCAGTTCTTC. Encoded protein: CASRDRAYNEQFF.

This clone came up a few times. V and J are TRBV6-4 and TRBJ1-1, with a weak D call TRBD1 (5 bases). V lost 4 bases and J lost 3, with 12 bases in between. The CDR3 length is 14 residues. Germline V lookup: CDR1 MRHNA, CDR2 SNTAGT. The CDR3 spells CASSVRVGDTEAFF. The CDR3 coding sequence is TGTGCCAGCAGTGTAAGGGTAGGGGACACTGAAGCTTTCTTT.

The CDR3 nucleotides are TGTGCCAGCAGCTCGCAGGGAAACACCATATATTTT. Translating it yields CASSSQGNTIYF. The chain couples TRBV7-2 to TRBJ1-3; D gene unclear. The V gene's germline CDR1 is SGHTA and CDR2 FQGNSA. V dropped 4 bases and J dropped 4 bases, with 5 bases sitting between them. The CDR3 extends over 12 amino acids.

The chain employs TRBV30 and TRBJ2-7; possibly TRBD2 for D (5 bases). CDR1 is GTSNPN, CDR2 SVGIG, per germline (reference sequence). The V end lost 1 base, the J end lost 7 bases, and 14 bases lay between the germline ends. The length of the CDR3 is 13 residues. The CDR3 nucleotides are TGTGCCTGGAGTGACCTCAGCGGTTGGGAGCAGTACGTC. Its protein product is CAWSDLSGWEQYV.

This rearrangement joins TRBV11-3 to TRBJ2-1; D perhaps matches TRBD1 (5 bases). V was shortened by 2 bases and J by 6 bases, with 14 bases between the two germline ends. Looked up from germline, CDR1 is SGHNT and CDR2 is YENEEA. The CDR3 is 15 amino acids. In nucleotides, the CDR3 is TGTGCCAGCAGCTTATCTTGGCAGGGATCCAATGAGCAGTTCTTC. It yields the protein CASSLSWQGSNEQFF.